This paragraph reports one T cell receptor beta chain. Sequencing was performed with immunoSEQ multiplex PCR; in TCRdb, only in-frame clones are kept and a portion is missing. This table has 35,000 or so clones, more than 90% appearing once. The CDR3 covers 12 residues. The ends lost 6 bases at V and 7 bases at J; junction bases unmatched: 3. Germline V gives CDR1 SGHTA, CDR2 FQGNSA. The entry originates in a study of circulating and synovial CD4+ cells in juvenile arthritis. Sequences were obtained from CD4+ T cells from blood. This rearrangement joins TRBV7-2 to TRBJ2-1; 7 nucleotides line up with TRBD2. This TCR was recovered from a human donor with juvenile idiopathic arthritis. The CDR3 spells CASSRSGNEQFF. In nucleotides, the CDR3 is TGTGCCAGCAGTCGTAGCGGGAATGAGCAGTTCTTC.